This record covers a single TCR beta chain. Its antigen is undetermined. Generated by immunoSEQ multiplex PCR, the TCRdb table keeps only in-frame clones and is missing some. The sample has 90,000 to 150,000 clones, approximately 90% seen once. CD4+CD25+CD127- Tregs, CD4+CD25- non-Tregs, CD4 and CD8 cells were sorted. The sample originates from a study of Tregs in tolerant kidney transplant recipients. V dropped 4 bases and J dropped 2 bases, with 11 bases sitting between them. CDR1 and CDR2 from the germline V gene are MNHNY and SVGAGI (reference sequence). The CDR3 has 14 amino acids. General study points: The small number of patients limits these findings pending further validation. The most relevant donor-specific Treg TCRbeta repertoire apparently came from expansion with activated donor B cells.

V gene TRBV6-6 combines with J gene TRBJ1-2; no definite D call. Source material: CD4+ T cells from blood. This sequence originates from a human donor in good health. The CDR3 loop reads CASSSPGGNYGYTF. CDR3 sequence (DNA): TGTGCCAGCAGTTCCCCGGGCGGAAACTATGGCTACACCTTC.